The clone carrying this T cell receptor beta chain was counted a few times. Its antigen remains unidentified. The sample's treatment: PENTA 11 planned treatment interruption arm or continuous ART arm. A 3' RACE protocol on RNA, with unique molecular identifiers, produced the TCR library. Each CDR3 protein gets one entry after TCRdb re-called the 3' RACE reads with MiXCR. The data contain more than 75,000 distinct CDR3 sequences, 6.9% of them seen just once; the ten biggest clones take up 0.9% to 1.3%. CDR3 size: 18 residues. Germline loops: CDR1 ENHRY, CDR2 SYGVKD. V lost 10 bases and J lost 4; bases outside the gene matches: 15. These data come from a study of HIV-infected children after antiretroviral therapy interruption. Across the whole study: Children's median ages were approximately 9.8 years and 8 years by group.

Study-level points and caveats: Naive CD4+ sequences overlapped less between time points once interruption began.

Sample: CD45RA+ CD4+ T cells from PBMCs, pooled from several time points, taken from a donor given antiretroviral therapy, either interrupted or continuous. Documented subset: naive CD4+ CD45RA+ CD45RO- T cells. This TCR was recovered from a pool of human donors with HIV. The rearrangement links TRBV10-3 to TRBJ2-6, with 11 bases identical to TRBD1. CDR3 region: CATSLRTGGLRGANVLTF. CDR3 DNA sequence: TGTGCCACCAGCCTGCGGACAGGGGGCTTAAGGGGGGCCAACGTCCTGACTTTC.